This T cell receptor (beta chain) was observed in a study of blood T cell repertoires in COVID-19. As for the study in general: Acute and convalescent COVID-19 specimens originated in the United States, Italy and Spain. The analysed material was cDNA or gDNA that came from T cells, B-cell-depleted T cells, or PBMCs.

In the authors' workflow: The assay estimated nucleated cells by amplifying reference gene primers. The data were produced by immunoSEQ multiplex PCR, yet TCRdb's version contains in-frame clones alone and is incomplete. That table supplies the V and J calls and clone size; D and trimming were determined from the DNA. Among roughly 260,000 clones listed, 65% to 80% were seen once. The CDR3 length is 12 residues. Germline V gene data show CDR1 as MNHEY and CDR2 as SVGAGI. Trimming left V 8 bases short and J 11 bases short, with 13 bases between. The V gene is TRBV6-5, the J gene TRBJ1-6, with D possibly matching TRBD1 (5 bases). This sequence was found in a woman in her thirties or forties with active or convalescent COVID-19. The sample was peripheral blood. The CDR3 region has the DNA TGTGCCAGCGCATGGGAGGGGACACCCCTCCACTTT. This gives the protein CASAWEGTPLHF.